This T cell receptor beta chain was obtained from a study of regulatory T cells in long-lasting Graves disease. Trimming took off 0 bases at V and 2 bases at J, with 11 bases between the two ends. The length of the CDR3 is 15 residues. The germline gives CDR1 SGHKS, CDR2 YYEKEE (reference sequence). The time point: newly diagnosed GD, antithyroid drugs for less than 3 months. PBMC-derived RNA was used for the TCR library. This clonotype was detected only a few times. Assembly of TCR beta libraries relied on iRepertoire HTBI primers together with Arm-PCR of CDR3 regions. TCRdb ran MiXCR on the multiplex PCR reads and lists one entry per CDR3 protein. Of around 320,000 distinct CDR3 sequences listed, approximately 16% were seen once; the top ten hold 25% to 30%. These data also formed part of another study, on T cells in Graves' hyperthyroidism and ophthalmopathy.

This TCR came from a man aged 35 to 55 with Graves disease. The chain uses TRBV5-5 and TRBJ2-5; D is undetermined. The sample in question was peripheral blood mononuclear cells (PBMCs), obtained at new diagnosis, from a patient treated with antithyroid drugs. The CDR3 region is CASSLVVTRQETQYF. Here the CDR3 DNA reads TGTGCCAGCAGCTTGGTTGTCACTCGTCAAGAGACCCAGTACTTC.